This T cell receptor (beta chain) was identified during a study of T cells in Graves' hyperthyroidism and ophthalmopathy. TCR beta CDR3 region amplification was performed from RNA transcripts. First-round RT-PCR targeting the TCR CDR3 was performed with the HTBI primer set. From the multiplex PCR reads, TCRdb called clonotypes with MiXCR, one entry per CDR3 protein. The data contain about 380,000 distinct CDR3 sequences, approximately 15% of them singletons. Germline V gene lookup returns CDR1 MNHNS and CDR2 SASEGT. The V end lost 6 bases, the J end lost 3 bases, and 15 bases lay between the germline ends. The CDR3 is 14 residues long.

The chain combines TRBV6-1 with TRBJ2-7; TRBD2 is a possible D gene (6 bases). This TCR derives from a woman aged 60-75 years with Graves' hyperthyroidism. The sample consisted of blood. CDR3 amino acids: CASSGGVGFYEQYF. The CDR3 region has the DNA TGTGCCAGCAGCGGCGGGGTGGGCTTCTACGAGCAGTACTTC.